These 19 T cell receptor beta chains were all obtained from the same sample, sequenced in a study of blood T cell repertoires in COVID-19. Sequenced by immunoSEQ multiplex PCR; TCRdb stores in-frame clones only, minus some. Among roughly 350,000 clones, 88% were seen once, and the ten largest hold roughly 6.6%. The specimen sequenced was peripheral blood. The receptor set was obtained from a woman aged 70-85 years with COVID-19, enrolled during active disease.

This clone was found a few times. CDR3 region: CASSLYRGREKLFF. CDR3 DNA sequence: TGTGCCAGCAGTTTATACAGGGGGCGGGAAAAACTGTTTTTT. The chain has TRBV28 and TRBJ1-4; 9 bases are a match to TRBD1. The CDR3 spans 14 residues. V dropped 1 base and J dropped 8; count of bases not matched to a gene: 2. The germline gives CDR1 MDHEN, CDR2 SYDVKM.

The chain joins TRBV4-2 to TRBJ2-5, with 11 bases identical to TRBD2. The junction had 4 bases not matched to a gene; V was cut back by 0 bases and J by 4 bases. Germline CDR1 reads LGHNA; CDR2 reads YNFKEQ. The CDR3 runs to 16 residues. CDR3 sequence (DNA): TGTGCCAGCAGCCAAGAGAGGCTAGCGGGGGGAGAGACCCAGTACTTC. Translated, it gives CASSQERLAGGETQYF.

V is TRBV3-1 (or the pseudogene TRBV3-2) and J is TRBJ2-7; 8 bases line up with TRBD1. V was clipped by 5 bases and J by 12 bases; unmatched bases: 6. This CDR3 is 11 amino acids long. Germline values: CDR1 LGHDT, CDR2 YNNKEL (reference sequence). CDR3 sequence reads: CASSRDRIMYF. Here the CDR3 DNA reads TGTGCCAGCAGCAGGGACAGGATAATGTACTTC.

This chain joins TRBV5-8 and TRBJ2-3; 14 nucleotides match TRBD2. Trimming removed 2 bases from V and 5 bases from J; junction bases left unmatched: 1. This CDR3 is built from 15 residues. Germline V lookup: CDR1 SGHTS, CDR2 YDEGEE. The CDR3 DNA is TGTGCCAGCAGCTTCGGGACTAGCGGGGGAGATACGCAGTATTTT. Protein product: CASSFGTSGGDTQYF.

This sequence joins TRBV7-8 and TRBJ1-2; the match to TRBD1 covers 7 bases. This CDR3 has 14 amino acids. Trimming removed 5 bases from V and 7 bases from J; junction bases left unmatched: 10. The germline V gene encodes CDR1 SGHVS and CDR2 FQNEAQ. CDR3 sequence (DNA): TGTGCCAGCAGCCCTGGGACAGCCCCGGGTGGCTACACCTTC. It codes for CASSPGTAPGGYTF.

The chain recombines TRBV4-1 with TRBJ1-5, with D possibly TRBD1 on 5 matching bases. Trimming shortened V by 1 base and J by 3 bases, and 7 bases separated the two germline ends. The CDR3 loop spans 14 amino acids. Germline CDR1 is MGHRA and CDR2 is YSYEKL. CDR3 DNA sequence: TGCGCCAGCAGCCAAGCAGGGTCCAATCAGCCCCAGCATTTT. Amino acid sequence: CASSQAGSNQPQHF.

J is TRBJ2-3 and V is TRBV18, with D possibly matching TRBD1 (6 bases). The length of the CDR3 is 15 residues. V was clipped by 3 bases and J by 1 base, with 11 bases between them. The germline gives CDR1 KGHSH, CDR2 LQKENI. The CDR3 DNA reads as TGTGCCAGCTCACCGAACAGGGTAGGCACAGATACGCAGTATTTT. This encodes CASSPNRVGTDTQYF. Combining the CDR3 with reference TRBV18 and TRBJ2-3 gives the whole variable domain NAGVMQNPRHLVRRRGQEARLRCSPMKGHSHVYWYRQLPEEGLKFMVYLQKENIIDESGMPKERFSAEFPKEGPSILRIQQVVRGDSAAYFCASSPNRVGTDTQYFGPGTRLTVL.

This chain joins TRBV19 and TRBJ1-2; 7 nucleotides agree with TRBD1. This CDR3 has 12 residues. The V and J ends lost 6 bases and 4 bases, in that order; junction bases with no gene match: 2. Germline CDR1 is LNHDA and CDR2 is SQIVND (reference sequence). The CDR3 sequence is CASRTGSYGYTF. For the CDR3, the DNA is TGTGCCAGTAGGACAGGGAGCTATGGCTACACCTTC.

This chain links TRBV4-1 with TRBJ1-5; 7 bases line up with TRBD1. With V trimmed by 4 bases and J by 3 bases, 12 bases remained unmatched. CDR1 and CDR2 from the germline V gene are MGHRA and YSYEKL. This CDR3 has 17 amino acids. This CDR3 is CASSRGAGQTNNQPQHF. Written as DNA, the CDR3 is TGCGCCAGCAGCCGGGGGGCGGGACAGACAAACAATCAGCCCCAGCATTTT.

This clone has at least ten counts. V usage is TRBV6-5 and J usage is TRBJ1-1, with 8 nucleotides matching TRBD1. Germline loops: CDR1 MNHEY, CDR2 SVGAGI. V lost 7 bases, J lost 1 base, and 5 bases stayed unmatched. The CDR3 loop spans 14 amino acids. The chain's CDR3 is CASTYGTGNTEAFF. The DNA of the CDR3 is TGTGCCAGCACCTACGGGACAGGGAACACTGAAGCTTTCTTT.

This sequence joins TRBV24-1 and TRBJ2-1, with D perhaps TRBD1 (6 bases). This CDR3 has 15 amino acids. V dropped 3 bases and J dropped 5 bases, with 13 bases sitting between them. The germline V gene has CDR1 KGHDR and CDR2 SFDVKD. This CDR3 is CATSDPGQSDNEQFF. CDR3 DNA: TGTGCCACCAGTGATCCCGGACAGTCGGACAATGAGCAGTTCTTC.

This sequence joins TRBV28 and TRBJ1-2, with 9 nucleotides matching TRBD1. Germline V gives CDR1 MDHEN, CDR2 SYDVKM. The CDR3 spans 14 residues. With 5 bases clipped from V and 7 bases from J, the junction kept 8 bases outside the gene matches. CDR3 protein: CASSPWDRESGYTF. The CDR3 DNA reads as TGTGCCAGCAGTCCATGGGACAGGGAGTCTGGCTACACCTTC.

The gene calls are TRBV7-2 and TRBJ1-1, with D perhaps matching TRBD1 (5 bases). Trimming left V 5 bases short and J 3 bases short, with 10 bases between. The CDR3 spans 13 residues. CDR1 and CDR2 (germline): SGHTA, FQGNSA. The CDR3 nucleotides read TGTGCCAGCAGCGTGGGGCCAGACACTGAAGCTTTCTTT. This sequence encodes CASSVGPDTEAFF. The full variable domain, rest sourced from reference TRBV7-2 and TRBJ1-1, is GAGVSQSPSNKVTEKGKDVELRCDPISGHTALYWYRQSLGQGLEFLIYFQGNSAPDKSGLPSDRFSAERTGGSVSTLTIQRTQQEDSAVYLCASSVGPDTEAFFGQGTRLTVV.

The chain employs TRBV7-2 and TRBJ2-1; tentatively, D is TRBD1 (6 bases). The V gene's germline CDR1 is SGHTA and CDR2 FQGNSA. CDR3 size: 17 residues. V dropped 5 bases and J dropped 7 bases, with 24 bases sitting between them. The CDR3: CASSPSSKGRGGNEQFF. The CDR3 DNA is TGTGCCAGCAGCCCCTCCTCCAAGGGCAGGGGTGGGAATGAGCAGTTCTTC.

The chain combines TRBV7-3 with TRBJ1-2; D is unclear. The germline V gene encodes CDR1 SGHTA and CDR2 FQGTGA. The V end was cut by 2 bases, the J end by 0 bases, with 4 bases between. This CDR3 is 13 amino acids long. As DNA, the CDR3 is TGTGCCAGCAGCTTACAGTCTAACTATGGCTACACCTTC. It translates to CASSLQSNYGYTF.

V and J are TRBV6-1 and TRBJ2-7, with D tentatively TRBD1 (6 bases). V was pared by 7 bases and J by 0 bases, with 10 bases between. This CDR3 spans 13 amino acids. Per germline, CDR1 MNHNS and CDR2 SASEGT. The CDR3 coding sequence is TGTGCCAGCACAACAGGGAGCTCCTACGAGCAGTACTTC. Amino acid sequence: CASTTGSSYEQYF.

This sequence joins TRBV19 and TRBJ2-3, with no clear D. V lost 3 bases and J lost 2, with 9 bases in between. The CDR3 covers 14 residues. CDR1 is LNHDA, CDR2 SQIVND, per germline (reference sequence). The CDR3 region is CASSILSFTDTQYF. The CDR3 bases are TGTGCCAGTAGTATTCTGAGCTTCACAGATACGCAGTATTTT.

The CDR3 loop reads CASTYTQGSGNTIYF. In DNA form, the CDR3 reads TGTGCCAGCACCTACACTCAGGGATCTGGAAACACCATATATTTT. V gene TRBV2 combines with J gene TRBJ1-3; TRBD1 is a possible D gene (5 bases). The germline V gene encodes CDR1 SNHLY and CDR2 FYNNEI. This CDR3 is 15 amino acids long. Trimming shortened V by 7 bases and J by 1 base, and 14 bases separated the two germline ends.

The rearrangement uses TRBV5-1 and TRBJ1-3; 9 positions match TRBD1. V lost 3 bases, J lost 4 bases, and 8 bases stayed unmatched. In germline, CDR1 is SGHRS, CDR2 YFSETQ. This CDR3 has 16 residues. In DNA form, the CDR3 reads TGCGCCAGCAGCTACTCACAGGGGGCAGCGGGAAACACCATATATTTT. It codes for CASSYSQGAAGNTIYF.